This T cell receptor beta chain is from a study of blood T cell repertoires in COVID-19. Turning to the study itself: Specimens from acute and convalescent COVID-19 originated in the United States, Italy and Spain. PBMCs, B-cell-depleted T cells, or T cells provided the cDNA or gDNA that made up the material.

Generated by immunoSEQ multiplex PCR, the TCRdb table keeps only in-frame clones and is missing some. Among 90,000 to 150,000 clones listed, 60% to 85% were seen once. This clonotype was obtained from a human donor with acute or convalescent COVID-19. The donor label of this sample is uncertain. Sequences were obtained from peripheral blood.

CDR3 protein: CASSPGSTTSTDTQYF. The DNA of the CDR3 is TGTGCCAGCAGCCCAGGATCTACAACAAGCACAGATACGCAGTATTTT. V is TRBV4-2 and J is TRBJ2-3; D not certain. The germline CDR1 and CDR2 sequences are LGHNA and YNFKEQ. The CDR3 is made up of 16 amino acids. Trimming left V 4 bases short and J 0 bases short, with 14 bases between.